The 26 T cell receptor beta chains reported below all come from one sample, sequenced in a study of T cell responses to AZD1222 COVID-19 vaccine (dated by TCRdb to 2020 to 2023). The intended sense of this specimen's time point label: about 28 days (+/-7) after the second vaccine dose. Library generation was performed with the immunoSEQ multiplex PCR assay. The table comes from immuneACCESS by way of TCRdb, which keeps in-frame sequences with V and J called. Part of the clones is missing from these tables; in studies checked, under half for an unresolved V gene and the rest for unknown reasons. The sample records roughly 160,000 clones, 92% of which are singletons. The ten most abundant clones make up 1% to 1.5% of the sample. The specimen comprised peripheral blood, sampled 28 days after the second AZD1222 dose. The receptors stem from an adult who received the AZD1222 COVID-19 vaccine.

The V gene is TRBV30, the J gene TRBJ2-7; TRBD1 matches 7 bases. After removal of 3 bases from V and 3 bases from J, the junction contained 5 bases not matched to a gene. The CDR3 has 13 residues. Germline-derived CDR1 and CDR2 are GTSNPN and SVGIG (reference sequence). The CDR3 DNA sequence: TGTGCCTGGAGCAGGGACAGCATCTACGAGCAGTACTTC. It encodes CAWSRDSIYEQYF.

The CDR3 region is CASSQDLGTHNEQFF. The DNA of the CDR3 is TGCGCCAGCAGCCAAGATCTCGGCACCCACAATGAGCAGTTCTTC. V usage is TRBV4-3 and J usage is TRBJ2-1; D is ambiguous. The CDR3 is 15 amino acids. The germline gives CDR1 LGHNA, CDR2 YSLEER. V lost 0 bases, J lost 5 bases, and 11 bases lay in between.

This clone has more than one count but fewer than ten. The rearrangement links TRBV2 to TRBJ2-2, with 8 bases lining up with TRBD2. V lost 6 bases to trimming and J lost 2 bases; unmatched junction nucleotides: 2. Germline CDR1 reads SNHLY; CDR2 reads FYNNEI. This CDR3 comprises 14 residues. Here the CDR3 DNA reads TGTGCCAGCAGACTAGCGGCTAACACCGGGGAGCTGTTTTTT. Amino acid sequence: CASRLAANTGELFF.

This chain uses TRBV2 with TRBJ2-3, with 7 bases aligning to TRBD1. The CDR3 is 13 residues long. In germline, CDR1 is SNHLY, CDR2 FYNNEI. Losses at the gene ends were 4 bases for V and 3 bases for J; bases not matched to a gene: 1. This chain's CDR3 is CASSGQGTDTQYF. CDR3 DNA sequence: TGTGCCAGCAGTGGACAGGGAACAGATACGCAGTATTTT. The variable domain in full, with the rest retrieved from reference TRBV2 and TRBJ2-3, is EPEVTQTPSHQVTQMGQEVILRCVPISNHLYFYWYRQILGQKVEFLVSFYNNEISEKSEIFDDQFSVERPDGSNFTLKIRSTKLEDSAMYFCASSGQGTDTQYFGPGTRLTVL.

The chain carries TRBV28 and TRBJ1-2; D uncertain. Per germline, CDR1 MDHEN and CDR2 SYDVKM. The CDR3 is 19 amino acids. V lost 3 bases to trimming and J lost 6 bases, with 29 bases between them. The CDR3 DNA follows: TGTGCCAGCAGTTTTAAATTGGGGTCCGGACTATTTATCTTCGATGGCTACACCTTC. Translated, it gives CASSFKLGSGLFIFDGYTF.

CDR3 coding DNA: TGTGCCAGCAGCCTCAGACAGGGGGCGCGATATGGCTACACCTTC. Translating it yields CASSLRQGARYGYTF. The gene calls are TRBV7-2 and TRBJ1-2, with 10 bases matching TRBD1. Trimming removed 5 bases from V and 5 bases from J; junction bases left unmatched: 8. The CDR3 is made up of 15 amino acids. Germline CDR1 is SGHTA and CDR2 is FQGNSA.

V gene TRBV12-3 or TRBV12-4 combines with J gene TRBJ1-6; D remains unclear. This CDR3 comprises 13 residues. V was pared by 3 bases and J by 7 bases, with 7 bases between. For the CDR3, the DNA is TGTGCCAGCAGTTTTGGGCCAAATTCACCCCTCCACTTT. This codes for CASSFGPNSPLHF.

The chain recombines TRBV28 with TRBJ1-3, with D possibly being TRBD1 (5 bases). Germline V gene lookup returns CDR1 MDHEN and CDR2 SYDVKM. This CDR3 contains 14 residues. V lost 2 bases and J lost 2, with 7 bases in between. The CDR3 DNA reads as TGTGCCAGCAGTTTACAGGGAACTGGAAACACCATATATTTT. Protein product: CASSLQGTGNTIYF.

The genes are TRBV28 and TRBJ1-1; 9 nucleotides agree with TRBD1. There are 13 residues in the CDR3. CDR1 and CDR2 (germline): MDHEN, SYDVKM. V gave up 7 bases and J gave up 5 bases; unmatched junction bases: 5. The CDR3, as DNA: TGTGCCAGCACCCGGACAGGGGTGACTGAAGCTTTCTTT. It encodes CASTRTGVTEAFF.

CDR3 region: CASSSGQANYGYTF. The CDR3 coding sequence is TGTGCCAGCAGCTCTGGACAGGCGAACTATGGCTACACCTTC. The V and J genes are TRBV7-9 and TRBJ1-2, with TRBD1 identical over 7 bases. Germline assignment: CDR1 SEHNR and CDR2 FQNEAQ (reference sequence). CDR3 length equals 14 residues. Trimming cost V 4 bases and J 2 bases; bases outside gene matches: 4. The full variable domain, with the rest looked up from reference TRBV7-9 and TRBJ1-2, is DTGVSQNPRHKITKRGQNVTFRCDPISEHNRLYWYRQTLGQGPEFLTYFQNEAQLEKSRLLSDRFSAERPKGSFSTLEIQRTEQGDSAMYLCASSSGQANYGYTFGSGTRLTVV.

The chain links TRBV9 to TRBJ1-1; D not certain. The CDR3 is 12 residues long. The germline CDR1 and CDR2 sequences are SGDLS and YYNGEE. V was cut by 0 bases and J by 6 bases, with 6 bases left in between. CDR3 in amino acids: CASSVEGPEAFF. The CDR3 region has the DNA TGTGCCAGCAGCGTAGAAGGCCCTGAAGCTTTCTTT.

This chain's CDR3 is CASSLGPDYGYTF. DNA of the CDR3: TGTGCCAGCAGTTTAGGGCCGGATTATGGCTACACCTTC. V usage is TRBV27 and J usage is TRBJ1-2; no clear D. CDR3 length: 13 amino acids. Germline-derived CDR1 and CDR2 are MNHEY and SMNVEV (reference sequence). Trimming cost V 2 bases and J 5 bases, with 9 bases left between them.

The chain carries TRBV28 and TRBJ2-5, with 7 bases identical to TRBD2. Trimming removed 5 bases from V and 5 bases from J; junction bases left unmatched: 8. The CDR3 totals 14 residues. Germline-derived CDR1 and CDR2 are MDHEN and SYDVKM. The CDR3 region is CASSLGGRSETQYF. The CDR3 coding sequence is TGTGCCAGCAGTCTGGGCGGGAGATCTGAGACCCAGTACTTC.

CDR3: CASSLRRTGAQETQYF. The CDR3 DNA sequence: TGCGCCAGCAGCTTGCGACGGACAGGGGCCCAAGAGACCCAGTACTTC. The rearrangement joins TRBV5-1 to TRBJ2-5; 9 nucleotides line up with TRBD1. Germline CDR1 SGHRS, CDR2 YFSETQ. The CDR3 is 16 residues long. V dropped 1 base and J dropped 1; count of bases not matched to a gene: 5.

The V gene is TRBV29-1, the J gene TRBJ1-1; D ambiguous. Germline V gene sequence: CDR1 SQVTM, CDR2 ANQGSEA. The CDR3 extends over 11 amino acids. The V end lost 7 bases, the J end lost 4 bases, and 10 bases lay between the germline ends. The CDR3: CSGTRSTEAFF. In DNA, the CDR3 is TGCAGCGGGACCCGTTCCACTGAAGCTTTCTTT.

This chain connects TRBV7-2 to TRBJ2-1; D remains ambiguous. The V end lost 5 bases, the J end lost 6 bases, and 8 bases lay between the germline ends. CDR3 size: 12 residues. Germline assignment: CDR1 SGHTA and CDR2 FQGNSA. The CDR3 spells CASSLWGNEQFF. CDR3 coding DNA: TGTGCCAGCAGCCTGTGGGGCAATGAGCAGTTCTTC.

The chain carries TRBV25-1 and TRBJ1-4, with unresolved D. From germline, CDR1 is MGHDK and CDR2 SYGVNS. The CDR3 loop spans 12 amino acids. With 10 bases removed from V and 5 bases from J, the gap between germline ends came to 11 bases. The CDR3 coding sequence is TGTGCCACATCCTCAGAGAATGAAAAACTGTTTTTT. Translating it yields CATSSENEKLFF.

A few counts support this clone. J is TRBJ2-2 and V is TRBV10-1, with D perhaps given as TRBD1 or TRBD2 (5 bases each). Germline V lookup: CDR1 WNHNN, CDR2 SYGVQD (reference sequence). Trimming took 5 bases from V and 0 from J, leaving 16 bases between them. The CDR3 runs to 17 residues. The CDR3 bases are TGCGCCAGCAGTCTTAGTCGGGGCCGGCCGAACACCGGGGAGCTGTTTTTT. It codes for CASSLSRGRPNTGELFF.

This chain connects TRBV6-2 or TRBV6-3 to TRBJ2-3; D is undetermined. The CDR3 runs to 16 residues. Per the germline V gene, CDR1 is MNHEY and CDR2 is SVGEGT. V lost 6 bases and J lost 0, with 16 bases in between. The CDR3 spells CASSRLWVPSTDTQYF. In DNA form, the CDR3 reads TGTGCCAGCAGCCGCTTATGGGTACCTAGCACAGATACGCAGTATTTT.

The CDR3 region is CASSPTGGRTEAFF. The CDR3 DNA sequence: TGCGCCAGCAGCCCCACAGGGGGTCGGACTGAAGCTTTCTTT. This sequence joins TRBV5-1 and TRBJ1-1; the match to TRBD1 covers 8 bases. The ends lost 4 bases at V and 5 bases at J; junction bases unmatched: 7. The CDR3 runs 14 residues. Germline CDR1 SGHRS, CDR2 YFSETQ. Together with reference TRBV5-1 and TRBJ1-1, the CDR3 gives the full variable domain: KAGVTQTPRYLIKTRGQQVTLSCSPISGHRSVSWYQQTPGQGLQFLFEYFSETQRNKGNFPGRFSGRQFSNSRSEMNVSTLELGDSALYLCASSPTGGRTEAFFGQGTRLTVV.

This clone came up many times. As DNA, the CDR3 is TGTGCCAGCAGCCCCGGGACTAGCGGTAATGAGCAGTTCTTC. Its protein is CASSPGTSGNEQFF. V usage is TRBV6-4 and J usage is TRBJ2-1, with 11 bases identical to TRBD2. The CDR3 contains 14 residues. J lost 7 bases, V lost 6 bases, and 5 bases had no gene match. Germline-derived CDR1 and CDR2 are MRHNA and SNTAGT.

Here the CDR3 reads CASSLLAGEEGYTF. CDR3 coding DNA: TGTGCCAGCAGTTTGTTGGCAGGGGAAGAGGGCTACACCTTC. This chain links TRBV28 with TRBJ1-2; tentatively, D is TRBD1 (6 bases). V was cut by 3 bases and J by 8 bases, with 16 bases left in between. The CDR3 has 14 residues. Germline CDR1 and CDR2: MDHEN and SYDVKM.

The chain uses TRBV7-9 and TRBJ1-2; D is perhaps TRBD1 (6 bases). Germline values: CDR1 SEHNR, CDR2 FQNEAQ (reference sequence). This CDR3 contains 17 residues. V shed 0 bases and J shed 0 bases, with 14 bases lying between them. CDR3 in DNA: TGTGCCAGCAGCTTAGCTCCTGAGGGGGGGCCTAACTATGGCTACACCTTC. It translates to CASSLAPEGGPNYGYTF.

The chain recombines TRBV28 with TRBJ2-7; 7 bases map to TRBD1. V shed 4 bases, J shed 0 bases, and the junction held 6 bases outside the gene matches. The CDR3 contains 15 residues. The V gene's germline CDR1 is MDHEN and CDR2 SYDVKM. The CDR3 reads CASSSRTGPSYEQYF. CDR3 bases: TGTGCCAGCAGTTCCCGGACAGGACCCTCCTACGAGCAGTACTTC.

V gene TRBV7-9 combines with J gene TRBJ2-3, with D possibly matching TRBD2 (6 bases). From germline, CDR1 is SEHNR and CDR2 FQNEAQ (reference sequence). Trimming removed 4 bases at V and 2 bases at J, with 10 bases between. This CDR3 is built from 14 residues. The CDR3 here is CASSSRDFTDTQYF. In DNA, the CDR3 is TGTGCCAGCAGCTCACGGGACTTCACAGATACGCAGTATTTT.

Points on this clone: Compared with germline, one end of the junction differs, possibly owing to a read error. J is TRBJ2-7 and V is TRBV7-7; 11 nucleotides agree with TRBD2. This CDR3 spans 15 amino acids. Germline values: CDR1 SSHAT, CDR2 FNYEAQ (reference sequence). CDR3 sequence reads: CASSQGLADSYEQYF. The CDR3 nucleotides are TGTGCTAGCAGCCAGGGACTAGCGGACTCCTACGAGCAGTACTTC.